This is a list of T cell receptor beta chains from one sample in a study of CD8 T cells in ankylosing spondylitis. TCRdb passed the 5' RACE reads through MiXCR, listing each CDR3 protein once. The table shows 180,000 or so distinct CDR3 sequences, with more than 9% occurring only once. Sequencing was done on a sample of blood, either unsorted or a sorted T cell fraction (not recorded which). The receptors here all came from a male donor with ankylosing spondylitis or in good health (not recorded which). Each CDR3 is given with its conserved first and last residue. D genes are given only for firm matches. A row's size may be missing; if present it is once, few, many or a size class.

V,J,D,size,DNA,CDR3
TRBV21-1,TRBJ1-3,-,many,TGTGCCAGCAGCAAATCAATGGGTGCTCGAAACACCATATATTTT,CASSKSMGARNTIYF
TRBV6-5,TRBJ2-2,-,many,TGTGCCAGCAGTTTAGGGCGTCGGGAGCTGTTTTTT,CASSLGRRELFF
TRBV11-1,TRBJ2-7,TRBD2,few,TGTGCCAGCAGCTTAGCGCGGGGGACTAGCGGGAGTAGAAACGAGCAGTACTTC,CASSLARGTSGSRNEQYF
TRBV20-1,TRBJ2-5,-,-,TGCAGTGCTCCCGCCGGGGGGCTGAGTCAGTACTTC,CSAPAGGLSQYF
TRBV20-1,TRBJ2-5,TRBD1,-,TGCAGTGCCCCCGGACAGGATGAAGAGACCCAGTACTTC,CSAPGQDEETQYF
TRBV20-1,TRBJ2-4,TRBD2,-,TGCAGTGCTAGAGATCCCCAAGCGGGAGGCACAAACATTCAGTACTTC,CSARDPQAGGTNIQYF
TRBV20-1,TRBJ1-3,-,many,TGCAGTGCTAGAGACGGGAGCTCTGGAAACACCATATATTTT,CSARDGSSGNTIYF
TRBV5-4,TRBJ1-2,-,many,TGTGCCAGCAGCTTGTTGGGTGGGGGCGCGGTGAGCTACACCTTC,CASSLLGGGAVSYTF
TRBV20-1,TRBJ1-2,-,many,TGCAGTGCTAGTTTAGAGATCTACACCTTC,CSASLEIYTF
TRBV5-1,TRBJ2-1,-,many,TGCGCCAGCAGCCGTGACTCCCCTGGGGACAATGAGCAGTTCTTC,CASSRDSPGDNEQFF
TRBV5-1,TRBJ2-5,-,many,TGCGCCAGCAGCTACGAAGAGACCCAGTACTTC,CASSYEETQYF
TRBV2,TRBJ1-2,TRBD1,many,TGTGCCAAGACAGGGCCCCCCTTC,CAKTGPPF
TRBV11-2,TRBJ1-1,-,-,TGTGCCAGCAGCCAGGAAGTGGGAAACACTGAAGCTTTCTTT,CASSQEVGNTEAFF
TRBV11-2,TRBJ2-1,TRBD2,few,TGTGCCAGCAGCTTAGTGGGCCAACTAGCGGGGGGGCCCCTTACTTACAATGAGCAGTTCTTC,CASSLVGQLAGGPLTYNEQFF
TRBV11-2,TRBJ2-5,-,many,TGTGCCAGCAGCTTATCGGTGGGAGTAGGGGAAGAGACCCAGTACTTC,CASSLSVGVGEETQYF
TRBV20-1,TRBJ2-1,TRBD1,-,TGCAGTGCCCCGACAGGGACAGGGGGCTACAATGAGCAGTTCTTC,CSAPTGTGGYNEQFF
TRBV29-1,TRBJ2-1,TRBD2,many,TGCAGCGTTGAAGATCAAGGGGCTAGCGGTGTCAATGAGCAGTTCTTC,CSVEDQGASGVNEQFF
TRBV5-5,TRBJ1-1,TRBD1,many,TGTGCCAGCAGCTTACTACCCGGGACAGGGGTTAACACTGAAGCTTTCTTT,CASSLLPGTGVNTEAFF
TRBV15,TRBJ1-5,TRBD1,many,TGTGCCACCAGCAGATCCCGGAGACAGGGGAGCAATCAGCCCCAGCATTTT,CATSRSRRQGSNQPQHF
TRBV5-5,TRBJ2-6,-,-,TGTGCCAGCAGCTGGGAGCAGGGTTCTGGGGCCAACGTCCTGACTTTC,CASSWEQGSGANVLTF
TRBV6-5,TRBJ2-7,TRBD1,few,TGTGCCAGCACCTCCGGGACAGCGATCTACGAGCAGTACTTC,CASTSGTAIYEQYF
TRBV6-1,TRBJ1-4,-,many,TGTGCCAGCAGTGAACAGGGGATGGATGAAAAACTGTTTTTT,CASSEQGMDEKLFF
TRBV20-1,TRBJ2-3,-,many,TGCAGTGCCCCGGGGAGCTCGTACACAGATACGCAGTATTTT,CSAPGSSYTDTQYF
TRBV28,TRBJ1-5,-,many,TGTGCCAGCAGCCCCTTAACGAAGGGTAGCAATCAGCCCCAGCATTTT,CASSPLTKGSNQPQHF
TRBV7-2,TRBJ2-3,-,-,TGTGCCAGCAGCTTAAACGGTGGTAGGACAACAGATACGCAGTATTTT,CASSLNGGRTTDTQYF
TRBV5-1,TRBJ1-1,TRBD1,few,TGCGCCAGCAGCCCGACAGGGGGCGGTTGGACTGAAGCTTTCTTT,CASSPTGGGWTEAFF
TRBV4-3,TRBJ2-2,-,few,TGCGCCAGCAGCCAAGAACCGGGGGTGAACACCGGGGAGCTGTTTTTT,CASSQEPGVNTGELFF
TRBV3-1,TRBJ1-4,-,-,TGTGCCAGCAGCCGATCGACCGGGGCCCATGAAAAACTGTTTTTT,CASSRSTGAHEKLFF
TRBV9,TRBJ2-1,TRBD2,many,TGTGCCAGCAGCGTAGAACTAGCGGGGGACGCAAAGTACAATGAGCAGTTCTTC,CASSVELAGDAKYNEQFF
TRBV12-3/TRBV12-4,TRBJ1-5,TRBD1,-,TGTGCCAGCAGAATCGGGACAGGCAATCAGCCCCAGCATTTT,CASRIGTGNQPQHF
TRBV27,TRBJ2-7,-,many,TGTGCCAGCAGTTTACAGGGCCACACCTACGAGCAGTACTTC,CASSLQGHTYEQYF
TRBV5-1,TRBJ2-7,TRBD2,many,TGCGCCAGCAGCTGGGGACTAGCGGGAGGCGGGTCCTACGAGCAGTACTTC,CASSWGLAGGGSYEQYF
TRBV20-1,TRBJ2-7,TRBD2,-,TGCAGTGCTTACAAACTAGCGGGAGGGCTTAGGAGCTCCTACGAGCAGTACTTC,CSAYKLAGGLRSSYEQYF
TRBV12-3/TRBV12-4,TRBJ2-3,TRBD2,-,TGTGCCAGCAGTTTGGGGACTAGCCCCACTGCAGATACGCAGTATTTT,CASSLGTSPTADTQYF
TRBV5-1,TRBJ1-4,-,many,TGCGCCAGCAGCTTTCGTGGGCCTAATGAAAAACTGTTTTTT,CASSFRGPNEKLFF
TRBV30,TRBJ2-7,TRBD2,-,TGTGCCTGGAGGACCCCGGGGGGAGACGAGCAGTACTTC,CAWRTPGGDEQYF
TRBV24-1,TRBJ2-2,TRBD1,-,TGTGCCACCAGTGATCTCCAGGGGGTTGGGAACACCGGGGAGCTGTTTTTT,CATSDLQGVGNTGELFF
TRBV28,TRBJ2-7,TRBD1,many,TGTGCCAGCAGTCAAGGGACAGGAGACTCCTACGAGCAGTACTTC,CASSQGTGDSYEQYF
TRBV6-5,TRBJ1-1,-,few,TGTGCCAGCAGTTACTCGAGTAATCCGAACACTGAAGCTTTCTTT,CASSYSSNPNTEAFF
TRBV24-1,TRBJ2-1,TRBD1,many,TGTGCCACCAGTGATTATGAGACAGGGCCTCGGAATGAGCAGTTCTTC,CATSDYETGPRNEQFF
TRBV5-1,TRBJ2-1,TRBD2,-,TGCGCCAGCAGCTATGGACTAGCGGGGGCCCATGATGAGCAGTTCTTC,CASSYGLAGAHDEQFF
TRBV7-9,TRBJ2-1,-,-,TGTGCCAGCAGCCAAGGGACTCACAATGAGCAGTTCTTC,CASSQGTHNEQFF
TRBV15,TRBJ2-5,-,-,TGTGCCACCAAATCCACACAGTTACAAGAGACCCAGTACTTC,CATKSTQLQETQYF
TRBV2,TRBJ2-5,-,many,TGTGCCAGCAGTGAAGCGTTGAGGGGCCGACCTGACCAAGAGACCCAGTACTTC,CASSEALRGRPDQETQYF
TRBV7-8,TRBJ2-7,-,many,TGTGCCAGCACCGTTATGGCGACAGGCAACCCTTACGAGCAGTACTTC,CASTVMATGNPYEQYF
TRBV19,TRBJ2-1,-,many,TGTGCCAGTAGTATTGATGACGACCTCTCCTACAATGAGCAGTTCTTC,CASSIDDDLSYNEQFF
TRBV7-6,TRBJ2-5,TRBD2,-,TGTGCCAGCAGCTTTTTAGCGGGGATGCAAGAGACCCAGTACTTC,CASSFLAGMQETQYF
TRBV5-6,TRBJ2-5,TRBD1,-,TGTGCCAGCAGCTTGAGGACAGGCCAAGAGACCCAGTACTTC,CASSLRTGQETQYF
TRBV12-3/TRBV12-4,TRBJ1-4,-,many,TGTGCCAGCAGCCGCCGACAGAATGAAAAACTGTTTTTT,CASSRRQNEKLFF
TRBV29-1,TRBJ1-2,TRBD1,many,TGCAGCGACAAGACAGGGGACTATGGCTACACCTTC,CSDKTGDYGYTF
TRBV12-3/TRBV12-4,TRBJ2-5,TRBD1,many,TGTGCCAGCAGTTCCCCGGGACAGGGAGAAGAGACCCAGTACTTC,CASSSPGQGEETQYF
TRBV29-1,TRBJ2-5,-,many,TGCAGCGTTTCTTCGGGACTTACCCAGTACTTC,CSVSSGLTQYF
TRBV7-2,TRBJ1-2,-,-,TGTGCCAGCAGCCCTGACAGGTTTGGCTACACCTTC,CASSPDRFGYTF
TRBV4-2,TRBJ1-1,-,many,TGTGCCAGCAGCCAGGCCCCTGATCCGAACACTGAAGCTTTCTTT,CASSQAPDPNTEAFF
TRBV5-1,TRBJ1-6,-,many,TGCGCCAGCAGCTTGGAAGGCAGGGCAAGCTCACCCCTCCACTTT,CASSLEGRASSPLHF